These 32 T cell receptor beta chains originate from one sample sequenced in a study of T cell repertoires in cytomegalovirus infection. From the reads, TCRdb called clonotypes with MiXCR, one entry per CDR3 protein. The sample has hundreds of thousands of distinct CDR3 sequences; about a sixth are singletons. The sample comprised PBMCs. The receptors were sampled from a human donor in good health (CMV status not recorded). Some clones in this sample may be carry-over from other donors' samples.

This clonotype has at least ten counts. V usage is TRBV11-1 and J usage is TRBJ2-1; 9 bases map to TRBD1. With V trimmed by 4 bases and J by 4 bases, 5 bases remained unmatched. CDR1 is SGHAT, CDR2 FQDESV, per germline (reference sequence). CDR3 length: 15 amino acids. CDR3 residues: CASSWDRATYNEQFF. Here the CDR3 DNA reads TGTGCCAGCAGCTGGGACAGGGCAACGTACAATGAGCAGTTCTTC.

The sample holds many counts of this clonotype. The V call is TRBV7-2, the J call TRBJ1-6; TRBD1 matches 7 bases. Losses at the gene ends were 5 bases for V and 2 bases for J; bases not matched to a gene: 15. The CDR3 length is 19 residues. CDR1 is SGHTA and CDR2 is FQGNSA in the germline V gene. CDR3 coding DNA: TGTGCCAGCAGCCCGACTATGAGGGGGCACAGCGCCTATAATTCACCCCTCCACTTT. Residues: CASSPTMRGHSAYNSPLHF.

This clonotype was counted a few times. The CDR3 sequence: CAITPGDYGYTF. The CDR3 bases are TGTGCCATCACCCCAGGAGACTATGGCTACACCTTC. V gene TRBV10-3 combines with J gene TRBJ1-2; no clear D gene. In germline, CDR1 is ENHRY, CDR2 SYGVKD. This CDR3 comprises 12 residues. Trimming stripped 7 bases from V and 3 bases from J, with 9 bases between.

The J gene is TRBJ1-5, the V gene TRBV20-1; D gene uncertain. The CDR3 totals 17 residues. CDR1 DFQATT and CDR2 SNEGSKA come from the germline V gene (reference sequence). Trimming removed 0 bases from V and 0 bases from J, with 15 bases in between. The CDR3 DNA reads as TGCAGTGCTAGAGATCAAAAAAAAGGGTATAGCAATCAGCCCCAGCATTTT. Translating gives CSARDQKKGYSNQPQHF.

The gene calls are TRBV11-1 and TRBJ2-7, with 8 bases aligning to TRBD1. The germline CDR1 and CDR2 sequences are SGHAT and FQDESV (reference sequence). The V and J ends lost 2 bases and 1 base, in that order; junction bases with no gene match: 4. The CDR3 is 15 residues long. CDR3 in amino acids: CASSLLQGDSYEQYF. The CDR3 DNA is TGTGCCAGCAGCTTATTACAGGGGGATTCCTACGAGCAGTACTTC.

This clonotype was counted a few times. This sequence joins TRBV9 and TRBJ1-6; TRBD1 might be the D (5 bases). This CDR3 is built from 15 residues. Trimming cost V 2 bases and J 6 bases, with 12 bases left between them. Per germline, CDR1 SGDLS and CDR2 YYNGEE. The CDR3 region is CASSVGRVANSPLHF. The DNA for the CDR3 is TGTGCCAGCAGCGTGGGCAGGGTGGCTAATTCACCCCTCCACTTT.

This clonotype was counted a few times. V usage is TRBV6-6 and J usage is TRBJ1-1, with D possibly TRBD1 on 5 matching bases. This CDR3 is 14 amino acids long. V lost 6 bases and J 1 base, leaving 12 bases between the germline ends. Germline values: CDR1 MNHNY, CDR2 SVGAGI (reference sequence). CDR3 amino acids: CASRYRDGNTEAFF. The CDR3 DNA reads TGTGCCAGCAGATATCGGGACGGGAACACTGAAGCTTTCTTT.

This clonotype has just one count. The CDR3: CASSAATGGFNEKLFF. The CDR3 bases are TGTGCCAGCTCAGCTGCGACAGGGGGTTTTAATGAAAAACTGTTTTTT. The chain combines TRBV18 with TRBJ1-4, with 9 bases identical to TRBD1. The germline gives CDR1 KGHSH, CDR2 LQKENI. V was pared by 5 bases and J by 4 bases, with 8 bases of the junction left unmatched. The CDR3 covers 16 residues.

This clonotype was seen a handful of times. The chain uses TRBV20-1 and TRBJ1-1; D not certain. V shed 0 bases and J shed 4 bases, with 15 bases lying between them. This CDR3 region has 15 residues. Germline V lookup: CDR1 DFQATT, CDR2 SNEGSKA (reference sequence). The CDR3 protein is CSARDLRTVATEAFF. CDR3 nucleotide sequence: TGCAGTGCTAGAGATCTCCGTACTGTCGCCACTGAAGCTTTCTTT.

This clonotype was found a few times. The chain employs TRBV5-1 and TRBJ2-7; possibly TRBD1 for D (5 bases). Germline lookup yields CDR1 SGHRS and CDR2 YFSETQ. This CDR3 is 15 amino acids long. V lost 1 base to trimming and J lost 0 bases, with 11 bases between them. The CDR3 here is CASSLTAGFSYEQYF. DNA of the CDR3: TGCGCCAGCAGCTTGACGGCAGGGTTCTCCTACGAGCAGTACTTC.

This clonotype was recorded once. CDR3 sequence reads: CASSLDEGPSDEQFF. In nucleotides, the CDR3 is TGCGCCAGCAGCTTGGATGAGGGGCCTAGCGATGAGCAGTTCTTC. The chain employs TRBV5-1 and TRBJ2-1, with D perhaps TRBD2 (6 bases). Trimming removed 0 bases at V and 8 bases at J, with 15 bases between. CDR3 length equals 15 residues. Germline-derived CDR1 and CDR2 are SGHRS and YFSETQ. Full variable domain (outside the CDR3, taken from reference TRBV5-1 and TRBJ2-1): KAGVTQTPRYLIKTRGQQVTLSCSPISGHRSVSWYQQTPGQGLQFLFEYFSETQRNKGNFPGRFSGRQFSNSRSEMNVSTLELGDSALYLCASSLDEGPSDEQFFGPGTRLTVL.

The chain employs TRBV28 and TRBJ1-4; a possible D gene is TRBD1 (5 bases). Trimming left V 7 bases short and J 8 bases short, with 23 bases between. In germline, CDR1 is MDHEN, CDR2 SYDVKM. The CDR3 contains 16 residues. CDR3 coding DNA: TGTGCCAGCAACTCACCGACAGATGGGTTCCGGGAAAAACTGTTTTTT. Translating gives CASNSPTDGFREKLFF. The entire variable domain, with the rest obtained from reference TRBV28 and TRBJ1-4, is as follows: DVKVTQSSRYLVKRTGEKVFLECVQDMDHENMFWYRQDPGLGLRLIYFSYDVKMKEKGDIPEGYSVSREKKERFSLILESASTNQTSMYLCASNSPTDGFREKLFFGSGTQLSVL.

This clonotype was counted a few times. The chain couples TRBV4-2 to TRBJ2-5; 7 positions match TRBD2. Germline CDR1 LGHNA, CDR2 YNFKEQ. The CDR3 consists of 13 residues. Losses at the gene ends were 0 bases for V and 9 bases for J; bases not matched to a gene: 4. CDR3 in amino acids: CASSQDPGRAQYF. CDR3 DNA sequence: TGTGCCAGCAGCCAAGATCCAGGGAGGGCCCAGTACTTC.

V is TRBV20-1 and J is TRBJ2-3, with TRBD2 as a possible D gene (6 bases). The germline V gene has CDR1 DFQATT and CDR2 SNEGSKA (reference sequence). This CDR3 is 13 amino acids long. Trimming removed 3 bases from V and 0 bases from J, with 7 bases in between. CDR3 in DNA: TGCAGTGCTAGGCGGGACAGCACAGATACGCAGTATTTT. Amino acids: CSARRDSTDTQYF.

The chain employs TRBV2 and TRBJ2-1; 9 nucleotides match TRBD2. Per the germline V gene, CDR1 is SNHLY and CDR2 is FYNNEI. CDR3 length: 16 residues. V was pared by 7 bases and J by 2 bases, with 9 bases of the junction left unmatched. CDR3: CASTQRASGAYNEQFF. CDR3 nucleotides: TGTGCCAGCACTCAAAGGGCTAGCGGGGCCTACAATGAGCAGTTCTTC.

This clonotype was recorded many times. This chain joins TRBV7-6 and TRBJ2-3; 7 bases are shared with TRBD2. The length of the CDR3 is 15 residues. V was clipped by 1 base and J by 3 bases; unmatched bases: 4. CDR1 SGHVS and CDR2 FNYEAQ come from the germline V gene. The CDR3 loop reads CASSLVKRGTDTQYF. The CDR3 DNA reads as TGTGCCAGCAGCTTAGTAAAGCGGGGTACAGATACGCAGTATTTT. Full variable domain (outside the CDR3, taken from reference TRBV7-6 and TRBJ2-3): GAGVSQSPRYKVTKRGQDVALRCDPISGHVSLYWYRQALGQGPEFLTYFNYEAQQDKSGLPNDRFSAERPEGSISTLTIQRTEQRDSAMYRCASSLVKRGTDTQYFGPGTRLTVL.

This clonotype appeared a few times. V is TRBV10-3 and J is TRBJ1-1, with D perhaps matching TRBD1 (5 bases). This CDR3 has 15 amino acids. The ends were cut back, 5 bases at V and 0 bases at J, with 13 bases in the middle. Germline values: CDR1 ENHRY, CDR2 SYGVKD. The DNA of the CDR3 is TGTGCCATCAGTTTAGGCCAGGGCTTGAACACTGAAGCTTTCTTT. It is translated as CAISLGQGLNTEAFF.

This clonotype has a count of ten or more. The chain couples TRBV12-3 or TRBV12-4 to TRBJ2-3; D may correspond to TRBD1 or TRBD2 (5 bases each). The length of the CDR3 is 15 residues. V dropped 2 bases and J dropped 3 bases, with 12 bases sitting between them. The CDR3 sequence: CASSLRFEGTDTQYF. For the CDR3, the DNA is TGTGCCAGCAGTTTAAGGTTCGAGGGGACAGATACGCAGTATTTT.

This clonotype was picked up a small number of times. V and J are TRBV12-3 or TRBV12-4 and TRBJ2-2; D unclear. Trimming took off 6 bases at V and 0 bases at J, with 11 bases between the two ends. This CDR3 contains 15 residues. In DNA form, the CDR3 reads TGTGCCAGCAGCCCTGTAATCGCGAACACCGGGGAGCTGTTTTTT. Residues: CASSPVIANTGELFF.

This clonotype was recorded many times. This chain joins TRBV7-2 and TRBJ1-2; the D gene is possibly TRBD1 (6 bases). This CDR3 spans 14 amino acids. CDR1 and CDR2 (germline): SGHTA, FQGNSA. Between the trimmed V and J ends, which lost 5 bases and 4 bases, there was a span of 14 bases. The CDR3 DNA reads TGTGCCAGCAGCCTTGGGGGGCTAATCTATGGCTACACCTTC. Its translation is CASSLGGLIYGYTF.

This clonotype was picked up a small number of times. V usage is TRBV4-1 and J usage is TRBJ2-1; D call uncertain. Trimming pared 1 base from V and 6 bases from J, leaving 16 bases between. Germline V CDR1 and CDR2: MGHRA, YSYEKL. This CDR3 region has 16 residues. The CDR3 spells CASSQVARKARNEQFF. The CDR3 DNA reads as TGCGCCAGCAGCCAAGTGGCTAGGAAGGCTCGCAATGAGCAGTTCTTC.

This clonotype was picked up many times. The rearrangement joins TRBV7-9 to TRBJ2-3; D possibly uses TRBD1 or TRBD2 (6 bases each). This CDR3 contains 15 residues. V was clipped by 5 bases and J by 6 bases, with 18 bases between them. Germline values: CDR1 SEHNR, CDR2 FQNEAQ (reference sequence). CDR3 protein: CASSPPGADRDTQYF. The DNA for the CDR3 is TGTGCCAGCAGCCCTCCGGGGGCCGATCGGGATACGCAGTATTTT.

The rearrangement joins TRBV27 to TRBJ2-1, with TRBD2 identical over 7 bases. V shed 3 bases and J 3 bases; nucleotides not matched to a gene: 2. CDR3 length: 14 residues. Germline values: CDR1 MNHEY, CDR2 SMNVEV (reference sequence). The CDR3 is CASSFGDYYNEQFF. The CDR3 coding sequence is TGTGCCAGCAGTTTTGGGGACTACTACAATGAGCAGTTCTTC.

V is TRBV27 and J is TRBJ2-7, with D possibly TRBD1 on 6 matching bases. The CDR3 spans 19 residues. Trimming left V 6 bases short and J 0 bases short, with 27 bases between. Germline-derived CDR1 and CDR2 are MNHEY and SMNVEV (reference sequence). CDR3 in amino acids: CASSPYRRQVGSISYEQYF. The CDR3 coding sequence is TGTGCCAGCAGCCCTTATCGGCGACAGGTTGGAAGTATCTCCTACGAGCAGTACTTC.

V and J are TRBV20-1 and TRBJ1-2; a weak D match, TRBD1 (6 bases). V was pared by 0 bases and J by 2 bases, with 22 bases between. The germline CDR1 and CDR2 sequences are DFQATT and SNEGSKA (reference sequence). The CDR3 totals 18 residues. The CDR3 coding sequence is TGCAGTGCTAGAGATGGGGTGGGGAATGACAGGATGAACTATGGCTACACCTTC. Translated, it gives CSARDGVGNDRMNYGYTF.

This clonotype occurred many times. V is TRBV7-2 and J is TRBJ2-5, with a weak D call TRBD2 (7 bases). Trimming removed 0 bases at V and 4 bases at J, with 12 bases between. CDR3 size: 15 residues. Per the germline V gene, CDR1 is SGHTA and CDR2 is FQGNSA. This chain's CDR3 is CASSLAGGPVETQYF. As DNA, the CDR3 is TGTGCCAGCAGCTTAGCGGGGGGGCCGGTAGAGACCCAGTACTTC.

Comments on this clonotype: One base away lies a much larger clone, so this may be a sequencing read error. This chain links TRBV7-2 with TRBJ1-1; D not resolved. V gave up 2 bases and J gave up 1 base, with 5 bases separating them. The CDR3 sequence is 13 residues long. Germline CDR1 and CDR2: SGHTA and FQGNSA. CDR3 amino acids: CASSLHGNTEAFF. The CDR3 nucleotides read TGTGCCAGCAGCTTACACGGGAACACTGAAGCTTTCTTT.

The chain links TRBV2 to TRBJ2-3; TRBD2 agrees at 9 bases. This CDR3 contains 20 residues. V lost 1 base to trimming and J lost 2 bases; unmatched junction nucleotides: 16. Per germline, CDR1 SNHLY and CDR2 FYNNEI. In nucleotides, the CDR3 is TGTGCCAGCAGTGAAGGACCCCTAGCGGGGCGGCCGTTGATCACAGATACGCAGTATTTT. Translated: CASSEGPLAGRPLITDTQYF.

The gene calls are TRBV4-1 and TRBJ1-6, with a weak D call TRBD1 (6 bases). The germline V gene has CDR1 MGHRA and CDR2 YSYEKL. CDR3 length: 16 residues. With 0 bases removed from V and 14 bases from J, the gap between germline ends came to 20 bases. For the CDR3, the DNA is TGCGCCAGCAGCCAAGAGCGGACAGCCGGAGGAGGAACCCTCCACTTT. Protein sequence: CASSQERTAGGGTLHF.

V usage is TRBV25-1 and J usage is TRBJ2-2; D possibly corresponds to TRBD2 (7 bases). The CDR3 has 17 residues. Trimming cost V 1 base and J 3 bases, with 15 bases left between them. Looked up from germline, CDR1 is MGHDK and CDR2 is SYGVNS. The CDR3: CASSEWKGGSDTGELFF. The CDR3 nucleotides are TGTGCCAGCAGTGAATGGAAGGGGGGGAGTGACACCGGGGAGCTGTTTTTT. Complete variable domain (other parts from reference TRBV25-1 and TRBJ2-2): EADIYQTPRYLVIGTGKKITLECSQTMGHDKMYWYQQDPGMELHLIHYSYGVNSTEKGDLSSESTVSRIRTEHFPLTLESARPSHTSQYLCASSEWKGGSDTGELFFGEGSRLTVL.

The V gene is TRBV7-9, the J gene TRBJ1-1, with a possible D match to TRBD1 (6 bases). The CDR3 runs 15 residues. Germline V gene data show CDR1 as SEHNR and CDR2 as FQNEAQ (reference sequence). V dropped 5 bases and J dropped 1 base, with 14 bases sitting between them. CDR3 residues: CASSPATGENTEAFF. The CDR3 coding sequence is TGTGCCAGCAGCCCTGCGACAGGCGAGAACACTGAAGCTTTCTTT.

This clonotype was detected many times. The rearrangement uses TRBV6-5 and TRBJ1-5; the D is unclear. The CDR3 has 14 amino acids. CDR1 MNHEY and CDR2 SVGAGI come from the germline V gene. Trimming cost V 5 bases and J 2 bases, with 10 bases left between them. Here the CDR3 DNA reads TGTGCCAGCAGTCAAAGAAATGGCAATCAGCCCCAGCATTTT. As protein: CASSQRNGNQPQHF.